The 25 T cell receptor beta chains below come from one sample, sequenced in a study of T cells in Graves' hyperthyroidism and ophthalmopathy. Researchers amplified the TCR beta CDR3 regions from RNA transcripts. HTBI primers were used for first-round RT-PCR of the TCR CDR3. TCRdb processed the multiplex PCR reads anew with MiXCR; each CDR3 protein has one entry. The sample lists hundreds of thousands of distinct CDR3 sequences; 15% to 20% were seen once. Sequenced sample: blood. Every receptor here comes from a woman aged 30 to 39 with Graves' hyperthyroidism.

The table lists this clonotype with many counts. The chain's CDR3 is CASSHRDRNTGELFF. CDR3 DNA sequence: TGTGCCAGCAGTCATAGGGACAGAAACACCGGGGAGCTGTTTTTT. This rearrangement joins TRBV2 to TRBJ2-2; 7 bases agree with TRBD1. V lost 5 bases, J lost 2 bases, and 5 bases stayed unmatched. Germline V CDR1 and CDR2: SNHLY, FYNNEI. The CDR3 runs 15 residues.

The V gene is TRBV6-2 or TRBV6-3, the J gene TRBJ2-7; 11 bases are a match to TRBD1. Looked up from germline, CDR1 is MNHEY and CDR2 is SVGEGT. This CDR3 is 15 amino acids long. V shed 10 bases and J 0 bases; nucleotides not matched to a gene: 8. CDR3 in amino acids: CATMTGTGGSYEQYF. The DNA of the CDR3 is TGTGCCACCATGACCGGGACAGGGGGCTCCTACGAGCAGTACTTC.

The rearrangement uses TRBV2 and TRBJ2-5, with TRBD2 matching 14 bases. With 7 bases clipped from V and 4 bases from J, the junction kept 8 bases outside the gene matches. CDR1 is SNHLY, CDR2 FYNNEI, per germline. This CDR3 contains 16 residues. The CDR3 protein is CASTTIGTSGRETQYF. DNA for the CDR3: TGTGCCAGCACCACGATAGGGACTAGCGGGAGAGAGACCCAGTACTTC. Supplemented by reference TRBV2 and TRBJ2-5, the full variable domain reads EPEVTQTPSHQVTQMGQEVILRCVPISNHLYFYWYRQILGQKVEFLVSFYNNEISEKSEIFDDQFSVERPDGSNFTLKIRSTKLEDSAMYFCASTTIGTSGRETQYFGPGTRLLVL.

The chain employs TRBV9 and TRBJ2-2; D uncertain. V was pared by 7 bases and J by 1 base, with 17 bases between. The germline gives CDR1 SGDLS, CDR2 YYNGEE. The CDR3 covers 16 residues. The CDR3 coding sequence is TGTGCCAGCGCCCCCCCTGTGGGAATGAACACCGGGGAGCTGTTTTTT. It translates to CASAPPVGMNTGELFF.

The chain uses TRBV30 and TRBJ1-5; no clear D gene. Germline CDR1 and CDR2: GTSNPN and SVGIG (reference sequence). The CDR3 is 13 amino acids. Trimming took 8 bases from V and 2 from J, leaving 13 bases between them. CDR3 protein: CAREGLCNQPQHF. CDR3 coding DNA: TGTGCCCGGGAAGGCCTTTGCAATCAGCCCCAGCATTTT. Filled out from reference TRBV30 and TRBJ1-5, the complete variable domain reads SQTIHQWPATLVQPVGSPLSLECTVEGTSNPNLYWYRQAAGRGLQLLFYSVGIGQISSEVPQNLSASRPQDRQFILSSKKLLLSDSGFYLCAREGLCNQPQHFGDGTRLSIL.

This clonotype was observed many times. This rearrangement joins TRBV7-8 to TRBJ2-7; 9 nucleotides agree with TRBD2. After removal of 6 bases from V and 3 bases from J, the junction contained 0 bases not matched to a gene. Germline V gene sequence: CDR1 SGHVS, CDR2 FQNEAQ. This CDR3 spans 12 amino acids. In nucleotides, the CDR3 is TGTGCCAGCAGGACTAGCGGCTACGAGCAGTACTTC. It is translated as CASRTSGYEQYF.

The chain couples TRBV7-9 to TRBJ1-5; D might be TRBD1 (6 bases). CDR3 length: 14 amino acids. CDR1 and CDR2 (germline): SEHNR, FQNEAQ (reference sequence). Trimming stripped 2 bases from V and 7 bases from J, with 12 bases between. The DNA for the CDR3 is TGTGCCAGCAGCTTAATAGGGGGGGAACAGCCCCAGCATTTT. Translation: CASSLIGGEQPQHF.

Many counts were recorded for this clonotype. V gene TRBV28 combines with J gene TRBJ2-7; perhaps TRBD1 as D (6 bases). Per germline, CDR1 MDHEN and CDR2 SYDVKM. CDR3 length: 15 amino acids. Trimming took 5 bases from V and 4 from J, leaving 18 bases between them. As DNA, the CDR3 is TGTGCCAGCAGTAGGGGGTCCGAACAGAAATACGAGCAGTACTTC. This gives the protein CASSRGSEQKYEQYF.

This clonotype was recorded many times. This chain uses TRBV30 with TRBJ1-5, with D possibly matching TRBD1 (5 bases). The germline V gene has CDR1 GTSNPN and CDR2 SVGIG (reference sequence). The CDR3 spans 13 residues. The germline V and J ends were trimmed by 5 bases and 4 bases, with 12 bases remaining between them. The CDR3: CAWGGGWNQPQHF. Here the CDR3 DNA reads TGTGCCTGGGGTGGGGGTTGGAATCAGCCCCAGCATTTT.

In its sample, this clonotype was seen many times. V is TRBV6-1 and J is TRBJ1-1; D unresolved. CDR3 length: 15 amino acids. Trimming stripped 0 bases from V and 2 bases from J, with 10 bases between. The germline V gene has CDR1 MNHNS and CDR2 SASEGT. The CDR3 bases are TGTGCCAGCAGTGAAGCGGCGGGATACAACACTGAAGCTTTCTTT. Translating it yields CASSEAAGYNTEAFF.

The chain links TRBV12-3 or TRBV12-4 to TRBJ2-1; the D gene is possibly TRBD1 (5 bases). The CDR3 length is 12 residues. V dropped 7 bases and J dropped 8 bases, with 12 bases sitting between them. The CDR3 spells CASTRALDEQFF. CDR3 sequence (DNA): TGTGCCAGCACCAGGGCCCTCGATGAGCAGTTCTTC.

Ten or more counts support this clonotype. The V call is TRBV7-9, the J call TRBJ1-5; TRBD1 matches at 7 bases. V shed 4 bases and J 4 bases; nucleotides not matched to a gene: 4. Germline CDR1 is SEHNR and CDR2 is FQNEAQ (reference sequence). This CDR3 has 14 amino acids. In DNA form, the CDR3 reads TGTGCCAGCAGCTCAGACAGGGTAAATCAGCCCCAGCATTTT. Its translation is CASSSDRVNQPQHF.

The rearrangement uses TRBV24-1 and TRBJ1-2; D gene uncertain. This CDR3 contains 13 residues. Trimming removed 0 bases from V and 5 bases from J, with 6 bases in between. From germline, CDR1 is KGHDR and CDR2 SFDVKD. CDR3 region: CATSDLLGYGYTF. The CDR3 coding sequence is TGTGCCACCAGTGATTTGTTAGGTTATGGCTACACCTTC.

V and J are TRBV28 and TRBJ2-1; the D gene is possibly TRBD1 (6 bases). The ends were cut back, 4 bases at V and 8 bases at J, with 27 bases in the middle. This CDR3 is built from 18 residues. Germline V gene lookup returns CDR1 MDHEN and CDR2 SYDVKM. CDR3 loop: CASSSDFLTTGMLDEQFF. The CDR3 DNA sequence: TGTGCCAGCAGTTCTGACTTTTTAACGACAGGCATGCTCGATGAGCAGTTCTTC.

The sample holds many counts of this clonotype. This chain joins TRBV11-3 and TRBJ1-1; possibly TRBD1 for D (5 bases). The CDR3 contains 15 residues. The V end lost 5 bases, the J end lost 1 base, and 14 bases lay between the germline ends. Germline assignment: CDR1 SGHNT and CDR2 YENEEA. The CDR3 sequence is CASSPSTGRNTEAFF. The CDR3, as DNA: TGTGCCAGCAGCCCCTCCACAGGCCGGAACACTGAAGCTTTCTTT.

The sample holds many counts of this clonotype. This sequence joins TRBV6-2 or TRBV6-3 and TRBJ2-1, with D unclear. From germline, CDR1 is MNHEY and CDR2 SVGEGT. The CDR3 loop spans 16 amino acids. Trimming stripped 2 bases from V and 2 bases from J, with 13 bases between. This CDR3 is CASSYHPGFTYNEQFF. The DNA for the CDR3 is TGTGCCAGCAGTTACCATCCGGGTTTTACCTACAATGAGCAGTTCTTC.

This clonotype showed up many times. The chain employs TRBV15 and TRBJ2-7, with TRBD2 matching over 7 bases. The ends lost 0 bases at V and 4 bases at J; junction bases unmatched: 6. CDR1 is LNHNV, CDR2 YYDKDF, per germline (reference sequence). CDR3 length: 15 residues. The CDR3 DNA reads TGTGCCACCAGCAGAGATAGGGGCGGGGGATACGAGCAGTACTTC. This codes for CATSRDRGGGYEQYF.

In this sample, this clonotype turned up many times. Sequence at one end of the junction differs from germline and may be a read error. This chain connects TRBV12-3 or TRBV12-4 to TRBJ2-5, with TRBD2 matching over 9 bases. CDR3 length: 15 amino acids. For the CDR3, the DNA is TGTGCCAGCAGTCTAGCGGGATTAGGGCAAGAGACCCAGTACTTC. It is translated as CASSLAGLGQETQYF.

This clonotype appeared a few times. The chain links TRBV20-1 to TRBJ2-7; no definite D call. The CDR3 covers 13 residues. V gave up 6 bases and J gave up 2 bases, with 14 bases separating them. CDR1 and CDR2 (germline): DFQATT, SNEGSKA (reference sequence). In DNA form, the CDR3 reads TGCAGTGCCAGACCCCCAGCCCCCTACGAGCAGTACTTC. This codes for CSARPPAPYEQYF.

The genes are TRBV25-1 and TRBJ2-7; 7 nucleotides align to TRBD1. The germline V gene encodes CDR1 MGHDK and CDR2 SYGVNS. After removal of 2 bases from V and 5 bases from J, the junction contained 6 bases not matched to a gene. The CDR3 extends over 14 amino acids. CDR3 nucleotides: TGTGCCAGCAGTGAAGGGACAGTAATCCACGAGCAGTACTTC. This gives the protein CASSEGTVIHEQYF.

There are many counts of this clonotype. The rearrangement links TRBV11-2 to TRBJ1-1; no clear D. The germline CDR1 and CDR2 sequences are SGHAT and FQNNGV. Deletions cut 0 bases from V and 8 bases from J, with 10 bases between. The CDR3 contains 13 residues. This CDR3 reads CASSLDRRYEAFF. In DNA, the CDR3 is TGTGCCAGCAGCTTAGACAGGAGATACGAAGCTTTCTTT.

Many counts were recorded for this clonotype. This chain uses TRBV27 with TRBJ2-7, with D perhaps matching TRBD1 (5 bases). V lost 4 bases to trimming and J lost 4 bases, with 11 bases between them. The CDR3 is 13 residues long. Germline CDR1 MNHEY, CDR2 SMNVEV (reference sequence). The CDR3: CASSYSQAYEQYF. DNA of the CDR3: TGTGCCAGCAGTTATTCACAGGCATACGAGCAGTACTTC.

This clonotype was recorded many times. The rearrangement uses TRBV7-3 and TRBJ2-3; 8 nucleotides align to TRBD1. Unmatched junction bases numbered 1, after V lost 4 bases and J lost 4 bases. The CDR3 covers 13 residues. From germline, CDR1 is SGHTA and CDR2 FQGTGA. The CDR3 DNA sequence: TGTGCCAGCAGCTCGACAGGGGCAGATACGCAGTATTTT. This sequence encodes CASSSTGADTQYF.

Only a few counts were recorded for this clonotype. The V call is TRBV12-3 or TRBV12-4, the J call TRBJ1-6; D is possibly TRBD1 (5 bases). This CDR3 spans 15 amino acids. V lost 4 bases and J lost 10, with 17 bases in between. The CDR3 nucleotides are TGTGCCAGCAGTTATGGCTCTCTCCGGGGGTCACCCCTCCACTTT. Translated: CASSYGSLRGSPLHF.

This clonotype was found many times. CDR3: CASSPPPAYEQYF. The CDR3 DNA follows: TGTGCCAGCTCACCACCACCTGCCTACGAGCAGTACTTC. The chain employs TRBV18 and TRBJ2-7; D gene unclear. The length of the CDR3 is 13 residues. The germline gives CDR1 KGHSH, CDR2 LQKENI. V shed 0 bases and J shed 2 bases, with 5 bases lying between them.